One sample yielded the 25 T cell receptor beta chains listed below, sequenced in a study of shared clonotypes between healthy human individuals. Measured with immunoSEQ multiplex PCR; TCRdb has only the in-frame clones, and not every one. The sample lists 2 million to 3 million clones, 93% occurring once. The sample was naive CD4+ T cells from PBMCs. Subset specified: CD45RA+ positively selected. The origin of the receptors is a young man in good health. Some clones in this sample may be carry-over from other donors' samples.

This clone was counted a few times. This chain joins TRBV29-1 and TRBJ1-1; D unresolved. CDR3 size: 13 residues. Trimming shortened V by 5 bases and J by 2 bases, and 12 bases separated the two germline ends. Germline V gene sequence: CDR1 SQVTM, CDR2 ANQGSEA. The CDR3 DNA reads TGCAGCGTTTCCCACGGGATTAACACTGAAGCTTTCTTT. Translated: CSVSHGINTEAFF. The full variable domain, rest sourced from reference TRBV29-1 and TRBJ1-1, is SAVISQKPSRDICQRGTSLTIQCQVDSQVTMMFWYRQQPGQSLTLIATANQGSEATYESGFVIDKFPISRPNLTFSTLTVSNMSPEDSSIYLCSVSHGINTEAFFGQGTRLTVV.

The rearrangement links TRBV7-7 to TRBJ2-7; D possibly corresponds to TRBD1 (5 bases). This CDR3 has 15 amino acids. Germline CDR1 reads SSHAT; CDR2 reads FNYEAQ (reference sequence). The V and J ends lost 5 bases and 1 base respectively, with 15 bases between them. The CDR3: CASSPGRATSYEQYF. In DNA form, the CDR3 reads TGTGCCAGCAGCCCCGGCAGGGCGACTTCCTACGAGCAGTACTTC.

The gene calls are TRBV5-1 and TRBJ1-1; no definite D call. The CDR3 is 16 residues long. Germline-derived CDR1 and CDR2 are SGHRS and YFSETQ. V lost 1 base to trimming and J lost 0 bases, with 13 bases between them. CDR3 nucleotide sequence: TGCGCCAGCAGCTTGTTACAGCCCTCTCTGAACACTGAAGCTTTCTTT. Its protein is CASSLLQPSLNTEAFF. The full variable domain, completed using reference TRBV5-1 and TRBJ1-1, is KAGVTQTPRYLIKTRGQQVTLSCSPISGHRSVSWYQQTPGQGLQFLFEYFSETQRNKGNFPGRFSGRQFSNSRSEMNVSTLELGDSALYLCASSLLQPSLNTEAFFGQGTRLTVV.

The chain couples TRBV2 to TRBJ1-5, with a weak D call TRBD1 (5 bases). In germline, CDR1 is SNHLY, CDR2 FYNNEI. Trimming took 2 bases from V and 0 from J, leaving 11 bases between them. The CDR3 has 16 amino acids. The CDR3 region has the DNA TGTGCCAGCAGTGAACTGAGACAGTATAGCAATCAGCCCCAGCATTTT. The encoded protein is CASSELRQYSNQPQHF. The full variable domain, its missing parts supplied by reference TRBV2 and TRBJ1-5, is EPEVTQTPSHQVTQMGQEVILRCVPISNHLYFYWYRQILGQKVEFLVSFYNNEISEKSEIFDDQFSVERPDGSNFTLKIRSTKLEDSAMYFCASSELRQYSNQPQHFGDGTRLSIL.

V is TRBV6-5 and J is TRBJ1-5, with a tentative D call TRBD1 (6 bases). V shed 5 bases and J shed 9 bases, with 14 bases lying between them. Germline CDR1 and CDR2: MNHEY and SVGAGI. This CDR3 has 13 residues. This CDR3 reads CASSATGGGPQHF. The CDR3 DNA reads TGTGCCAGCAGTGCGACAGGCGGAGGGCCCCAGCATTTT.

This clone has just one count. The chain couples TRBV7-2 to TRBJ1-5, with D uncertain. V dropped 0 bases and J dropped 0 bases, with 9 bases sitting between them. CDR3 length equals 16 residues. Germline loops: CDR1 SGHTA, CDR2 FQGNSA. The CDR3 nucleotides are TGTGCCAGCAGCTTAGCAGGGTCCACTAGCAATCAGCCCCAGCATTTT. Amino acid sequence: CASSLAGSTSNQPQHF. The entire variable domain, with the rest obtained from reference TRBV7-2 and TRBJ1-5, is as follows: GAGVSQSPSNKVTEKGKDVELRCDPISGHTALYWYRQSLGQGLEFLIYFQGNSAPDKSGLPSDRFSAERTGGSVSTLTIQRTQQEDSAVYLCASSLAGSTSNQPQHFGDGTRLSIL.

V is TRBV11-3 and J is TRBJ2-1; 12 bases agree with TRBD2. This CDR3 is built from 20 residues. From germline, CDR1 is SGHNT and CDR2 YENEEA. V was clipped by 0 bases and J by 0 bases; unmatched bases: 9. The CDR3 is CASSLEGTSGLLSSYNEQFF. In DNA, the CDR3 is TGTGCCAGCAGCTTAGAAGGGACTAGCGGGCTGCTAAGCTCCTACAATGAGCAGTTCTTC.

This chain connects TRBV5-4 to TRBJ2-1; 11 nucleotides align to TRBD2. The CDR3 is 16 residues long. The V segment lost 5 bases and the J segment 3 bases; nucleotides outside the gene matches: 7. Germline V CDR1 and CDR2: SGHNT, YYREEE (reference sequence). The chain's CDR3 is CASSSRGTSGYNEQFF. For the CDR3, the DNA is TGTGCCAGCAGTTCCCGCGGGACTAGCGGCTACAATGAGCAGTTCTTC.

This sequence joins TRBV4-2 and TRBJ2-1; TRBD2 might be the D (5 bases). Germline CDR1 is LGHNA and CDR2 is YNFKEQ. With 0 bases removed from V and 0 bases from J, the gap between germline ends came to 12 bases. The CDR3 sequence is 17 residues long. CDR3 residues: CASSQEPAGSSYNEQFF. The CDR3 DNA is TGTGCCAGCAGCCAAGAACCGGCGGGTAGCTCCTACAATGAGCAGTTCTTC.

The rearrangement uses TRBV28 and TRBJ2-7; TRBD2 aligns across 8 bases. CDR1 MDHEN and CDR2 SYDVKM come from the germline V gene. The CDR3 has 16 amino acids. The junction had 10 bases not matched to a gene; V was cut back by 4 bases and J by 2 bases. The CDR3 sequence is CASSSPWRGAPYEQYF. CDR3 coding DNA: TGTGCCAGCAGTTCCCCCTGGCGGGGGGCACCCTACGAGCAGTACTTC.

The J gene is TRBJ2-7, the V gene TRBV9, with TRBD2 as a possible D gene (5 bases). Germline lookup yields CDR1 SGDLS and CDR2 YYNGEE. Trimming removed 0 bases at V and 5 bases at J, with 18 bases between. The CDR3 contains 16 residues. The CDR3 region has the DNA TGTGCCAGCAGCGTAGGGAGCGGAAATCCTACCCACGAGCAGTACTTC. Translation: CASSVGSGNPTHEQYF. Variable domain in full (rest from reference TRBV9 and TRBJ2-7): DSGVTQTPKHLITATGQRVTLRCSPRSGDLSVYWYQQSLDQGLQFLIQYYNGEERAKGNILERFSAQQFPDLHSELNLSSLELGDSALYFCASSVGSGNPTHEQYFGPGTRLTVT.

V gene TRBV4-1 combines with J gene TRBJ2-5; D remains unclear. CDR3 size: 15 residues. Trimming removed 2 bases from V and 5 bases from J, with 15 bases in between. CDR1 MGHRA and CDR2 YSYEKL come from the germline V gene. The CDR3 loop is CASSQLAPHGETQYF. The CDR3 nucleotides are TGCGCCAGCAGCCAACTCGCCCCCCATGGGGAGACCCAGTACTTC.

The chain uses TRBV7-9 and TRBJ2-3; a weak D match, TRBD2 (6 bases). The V end lost 2 bases, the J end lost 1 base, and 10 bases lay between the germline ends. CDR1 is SEHNR, CDR2 FQNEAQ, per germline (reference sequence). This CDR3 is 15 amino acids long. The CDR3 spells CASSLNGGGTDTQYF. CDR3 sequence (DNA): TGTGCCAGCAGCTTAAATGGCGGGGGCACAGATACGCAGTATTTT.

This clone appeared a single time. V is TRBV10-3 and J is TRBJ2-5, with 10 positions matching TRBD2. The CDR3 spans 17 residues. The V and J ends lost 10 bases and 4 bases, in that order; junction bases with no gene match: 18. Germline CDR1 reads ENHRY; CDR2 reads SYGVKD. CDR3 nucleotides: TGTGCCACGGCTAGACACGAGATAGCGGGAGGCCGAGAGACCCAGTACTTC. Its protein is CATARHEIAGGRETQYF.

The rearrangement uses TRBV10-3 and TRBJ1-3; the D is unclear. V was clipped by 0 bases and J by 2 bases, with 11 bases between them. Germline CDR1 is ENHRY and CDR2 is SYGVKD. The CDR3 runs to 16 residues. CDR3 protein: CAISESWLETGNTIYF. The CDR3 coding sequence is TGTGCCATCAGTGAGTCCTGGTTGGAGACTGGAAACACCATATATTTT.

In this sample, this clone turned up once. This rearrangement joins TRBV7-2 to TRBJ2-7; D is unclear. The CDR3 loop spans 11 amino acids. In germline, CDR1 is SGHTA, CDR2 FQGNSA. Trimming removed 5 bases at V and 2 bases at J, with 4 bases between. The CDR3 DNA follows: TGTGCCAGCAGCGCGACCTACGAGCAGTACTTC. It yields the protein CASSATYEQYF.

The chain links TRBV19 to TRBJ1-1, with a tentative D call TRBD1 (5 bases). The CDR3 sequence is 14 residues long. Germline V gene sequence: CDR1 LNHDA, CDR2 SQIVND (reference sequence). Trimming stripped 5 bases from V and 0 bases from J, with 10 bases between. Here the CDR3 reads CASSVATVNTEAFF. CDR3 nucleotides: TGTGCCAGTAGTGTTGCGACAGTGAACACTGAAGCTTTCTTT. The full variable domain, with the rest looked up from reference TRBV19 and TRBJ1-1, is DGGITQSPKYLFRKEGQNVTLSCEQNLNHDAMYWYRQDPGQGLRLIYYSQIVNDFQKGDIAEGYSVSREKKESFPLTVTSAQKNPTAFYLCASSVATVNTEAFFGQGTRLTVV.

This clone was observed a single time. The genes are TRBV9 and TRBJ2-7; TRBD2 might be the D (5 bases). Trimming left V 4 bases short and J 3 bases short, with 17 bases between. CDR3 size: 15 residues. CDR1 SGDLS and CDR2 YYNGEE come from the germline V gene. The chain's CDR3 is CASSPQVRSGYEQYF. In DNA, the CDR3 is TGTGCCAGCAGCCCCCAGGTCCGAAGCGGCTACGAGCAGTACTTC.

On this clone itself: The sample contains more than one DNA sequence encoding this CDR3. This chain connects TRBV7-2 to TRBJ1-4; D may be TRBD1 (6 bases). In germline, CDR1 is SGHTA, CDR2 FQGNSA. The CDR3 runs 15 residues. V dropped 2 bases and J dropped 5 bases, with 12 bases sitting between them. DNA for the CDR3: TGTGCCAGCAGCTTAACCGGGGGGACAAATGAAAAACTGTTTTTT. Its translation: CASSLTGGTNEKLFF.

The V gene is TRBV19, the J gene TRBJ1-1; TRBD1 agrees at 7 bases. V lost 8 bases, J lost 4 bases, and 7 bases stayed unmatched. The CDR3 covers 13 residues. CDR1 LNHDA and CDR2 SQIVND come from the germline V gene (reference sequence). The CDR3 DNA sequence: TGTGCCAGTCACAGGGGTCCAACCACTGAAGCTTTCTTT. Residues: CASHRGPTTEAFF.

The CDR3 protein is CASTPRASYGYTF. For the CDR3, the DNA is TGTGCCAGCACCCCCCGGGCAAGCTATGGCTACACCTTC. This chain joins TRBV11-2 and TRBJ1-2; D uncertain. Germline V gives CDR1 SGHAT, CDR2 FQNNGV. With 7 bases removed from V and 4 bases from J, the gap between germline ends came to 13 bases. The CDR3 totals 13 residues.

Regarding this clone: Other DNA sequences in this specimen translate into the identical CDR3. The chain has TRBV18 and TRBJ1-3; no reliable D call. Trimming removed 6 bases at V and 0 bases at J, with 6 bases between. CDR3 size: 13 residues. CDR1 KGHSH and CDR2 LQKENI come from the germline V gene. The CDR3 nucleotides read TGTGCCAGCTCTCCCAGCTCTGGAAACACCATATATTTT. Translated: CASSPSSGNTIYF. Using reference TRBV18 and TRBJ1-3 for the parts outside the CDR3, the full variable domain is NAGVMQNPRHLVRRRGQEARLRCSPMKGHSHVYWYRQLPEEGLKFMVYLQKENIIDESGMPKERFSAEFPKEGPSILRIQQVVRGDSAAYFCASSPSSGNTIYFGEGSWLTVV.

This clone was observed a few times. This sequence joins TRBV6-5 and TRBJ1-1; the match to TRBD1 covers 10 bases. The CDR3 loop spans 14 amino acids. Per the germline V gene, CDR1 is MNHEY and CDR2 is SVGAGI. V was clipped by 6 bases and J by 3 bases; unmatched bases: 4. CDR3 sequence (DNA): TGTGCCAGCAGAGGGACAGGGGTCTACACTGAAGCTTTCTTT. Translated, it gives CASRGTGVYTEAFF.

V gene TRBV18 combines with J gene TRBJ2-6; maybe TRBD1 (5 bases). Germline loops: CDR1 KGHSH, CDR2 LQKENI. This CDR3 region has 15 residues. V lost 6 bases and J 4 bases, leaving 13 bases between the germline ends. CDR3 protein: CASSQSGIGANVLTF. The CDR3, as DNA: TGTGCCAGCTCCCAATCAGGGATAGGGGCCAACGTCCTGACTTTC.

The chain joins TRBV18 to TRBJ2-1, with TRBD2 matching 9 bases. Trimming at V came to 3 bases and at J to 9 bases, leaving 12 bases not matched to a gene. The germline V gene has CDR1 KGHSH and CDR2 LQKENI. The length of the CDR3 is 16 residues. The CDR3 DNA is TGTGCCAGCTCACCCTTAGCGGGAGCATCTTCGGGTGAGCAGTTCTTC. This sequence encodes CASSPLAGASSGEQFF. The full variable domain, with the rest looked up from reference TRBV18 and TRBJ2-1, is NAGVMQNPRHLVRRRGQEARLRCSPMKGHSHVYWYRQLPEEGLKFMVYLQKENIIDESGMPKERFSAEFPKEGPSILRIQQVVRGDSAAYFCASSPLAGASSGEQFFGPGTRLTVL.